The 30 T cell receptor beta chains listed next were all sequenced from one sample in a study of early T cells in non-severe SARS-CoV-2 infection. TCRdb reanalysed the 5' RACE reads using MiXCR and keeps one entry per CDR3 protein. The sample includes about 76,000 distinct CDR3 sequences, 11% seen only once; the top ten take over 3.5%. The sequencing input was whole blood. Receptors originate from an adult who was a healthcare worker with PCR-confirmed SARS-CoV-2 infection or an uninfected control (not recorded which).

The CDR3 coding sequence is TGTGCCAGCAGTTGGACCACCAATGAGCAGTTCTTC. Protein product: CASSWTTNEQFF. V and J are TRBV6-2 or TRBV6-3 and TRBJ2-1, with no clear D. Trimming cost V 4 bases and J 6 bases, with 7 bases left between them. The length of the CDR3 is 12 residues. Germline CDR1 MNHEY, CDR2 SVGEGT.

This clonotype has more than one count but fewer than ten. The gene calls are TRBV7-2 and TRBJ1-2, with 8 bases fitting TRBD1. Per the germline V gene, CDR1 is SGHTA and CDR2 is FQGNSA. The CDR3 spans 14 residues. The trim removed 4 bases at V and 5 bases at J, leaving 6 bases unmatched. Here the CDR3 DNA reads TGTGCCAGCAGCTCAACAGGGGGACCTTATGGCTACACCTTC. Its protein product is CASSSTGGPYGYTF.

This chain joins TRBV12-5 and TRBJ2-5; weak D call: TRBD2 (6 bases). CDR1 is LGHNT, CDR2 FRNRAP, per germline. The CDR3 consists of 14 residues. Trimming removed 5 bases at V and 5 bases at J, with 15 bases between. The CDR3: CASGLSTGRETQYF. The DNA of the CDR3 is TGTGCTAGTGGTCTATCGACGGGGAGGGAGACCCAGTACTTC.

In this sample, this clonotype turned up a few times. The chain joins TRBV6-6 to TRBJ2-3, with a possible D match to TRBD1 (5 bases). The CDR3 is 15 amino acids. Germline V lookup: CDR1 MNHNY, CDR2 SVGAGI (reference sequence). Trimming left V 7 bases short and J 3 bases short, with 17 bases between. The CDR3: CASTPGRARTDTQYF. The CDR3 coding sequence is TGTGCCAGCACCCCCGGCAGGGCGAGGACAGATACGCAGTATTTT.

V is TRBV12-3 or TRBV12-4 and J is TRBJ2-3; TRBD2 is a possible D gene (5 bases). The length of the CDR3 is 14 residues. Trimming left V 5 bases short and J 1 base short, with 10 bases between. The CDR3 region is CASSRTEGTDTQYF. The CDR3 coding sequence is TGTGCCAGCAGTCGGACTGAGGGCACAGATACGCAGTATTTT.

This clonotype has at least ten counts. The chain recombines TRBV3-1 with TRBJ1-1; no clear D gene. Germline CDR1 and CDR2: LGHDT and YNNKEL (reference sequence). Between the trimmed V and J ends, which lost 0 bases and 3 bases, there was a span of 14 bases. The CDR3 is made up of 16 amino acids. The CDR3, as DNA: TGTGCCAGCAGCCAAGAAATTGGACGGGGTTACACTGAAGCTTTCTTT. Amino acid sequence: CASSQEIGRGYTEAFF.

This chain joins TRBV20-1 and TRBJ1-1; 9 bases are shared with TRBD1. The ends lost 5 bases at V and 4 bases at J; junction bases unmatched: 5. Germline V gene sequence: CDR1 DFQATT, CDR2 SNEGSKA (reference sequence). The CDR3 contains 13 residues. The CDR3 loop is CSAPYRGLTEAFF. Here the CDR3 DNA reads TGCAGTGCTCCCTACAGGGGGCTCACTGAAGCTTTCTTT.

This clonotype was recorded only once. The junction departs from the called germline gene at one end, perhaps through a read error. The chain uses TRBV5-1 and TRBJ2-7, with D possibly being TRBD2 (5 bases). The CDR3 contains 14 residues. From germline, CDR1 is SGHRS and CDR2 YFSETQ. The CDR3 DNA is TGCACCAGCAGCTGGAGGACCGACGGCCACGAGCAGTACTTC. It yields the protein CTSSWRTDGHEQYF.

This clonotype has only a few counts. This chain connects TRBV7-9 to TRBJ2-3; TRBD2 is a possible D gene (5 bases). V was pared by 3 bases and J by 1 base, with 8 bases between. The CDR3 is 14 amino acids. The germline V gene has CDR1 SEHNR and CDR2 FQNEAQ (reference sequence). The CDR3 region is CASSFGSGTDTQYF. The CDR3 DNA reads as TGTGCCAGCAGCTTCGGTAGCGGCACAGATACGCAGTATTTT.

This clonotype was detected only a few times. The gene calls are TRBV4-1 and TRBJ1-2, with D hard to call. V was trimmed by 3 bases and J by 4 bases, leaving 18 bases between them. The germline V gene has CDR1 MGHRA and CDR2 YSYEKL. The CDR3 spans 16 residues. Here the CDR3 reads CASSHGTIGRGYGYTF. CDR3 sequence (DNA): TGCGCCAGCAGCCATGGCACCATTGGACGGGGCTATGGCTACACCTTC.

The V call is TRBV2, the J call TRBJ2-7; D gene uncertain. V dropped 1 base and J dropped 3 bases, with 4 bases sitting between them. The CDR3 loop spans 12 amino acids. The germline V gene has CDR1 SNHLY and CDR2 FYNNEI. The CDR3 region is CASSEVDYEQYF. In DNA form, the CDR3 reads TGTGCCAGCAGTGAAGTGGACTACGAGCAGTACTTC.

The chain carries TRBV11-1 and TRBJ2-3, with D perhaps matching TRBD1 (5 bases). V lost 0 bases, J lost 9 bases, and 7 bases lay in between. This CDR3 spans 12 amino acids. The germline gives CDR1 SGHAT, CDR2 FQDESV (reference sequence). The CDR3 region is CASSLAGQTQYF. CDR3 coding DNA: TGTGCCAGCAGCTTAGCGGGGCAGACGCAGTATTTT.

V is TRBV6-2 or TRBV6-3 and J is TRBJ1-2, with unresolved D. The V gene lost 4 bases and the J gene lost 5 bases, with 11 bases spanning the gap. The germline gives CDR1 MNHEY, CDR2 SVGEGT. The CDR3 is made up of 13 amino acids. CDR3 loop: CASSSTASYGYTF. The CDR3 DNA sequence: TGTGCCAGCAGTTCAACAGCGTCGTATGGCTACACCTTC.

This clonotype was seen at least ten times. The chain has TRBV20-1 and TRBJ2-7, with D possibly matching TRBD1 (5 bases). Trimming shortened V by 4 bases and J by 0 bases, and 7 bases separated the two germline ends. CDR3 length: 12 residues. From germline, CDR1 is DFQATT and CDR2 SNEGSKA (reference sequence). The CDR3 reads CSAKGYSYEQYF. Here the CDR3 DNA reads TGCAGTGCTAAGGGGTACTCCTACGAGCAGTACTTC.

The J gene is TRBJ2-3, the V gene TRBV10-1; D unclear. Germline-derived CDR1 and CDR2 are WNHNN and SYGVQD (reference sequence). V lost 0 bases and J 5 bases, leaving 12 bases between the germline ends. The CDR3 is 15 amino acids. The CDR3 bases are TGCGCCAGCAGTGAGTCAAGAGTTAGATTAGATACGCAGTATTTT. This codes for CASSESRVRLDTQYF.

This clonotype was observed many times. The CDR3 region has the DNA TGTGCCAGCAGTCCTCAGTACGAGCAGTACTTC. Translating it yields CASSPQYEQYF. This chain links TRBV6-6 with TRBJ2-7; D ambiguous. Germline V gene sequence: CDR1 MNHNY, CDR2 SVGAGI (reference sequence). The V gene lost 5 bases and the J gene lost 4 bases, with 6 bases spanning the gap. The CDR3 has 11 amino acids.

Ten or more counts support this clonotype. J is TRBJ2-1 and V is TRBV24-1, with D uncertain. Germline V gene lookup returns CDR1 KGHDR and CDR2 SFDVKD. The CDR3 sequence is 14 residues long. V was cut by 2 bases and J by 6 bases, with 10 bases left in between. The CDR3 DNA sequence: TGTGCCACCAGTGATTCGCGCAGGCCCAATGAGCAGTTCTTC. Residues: CATSDSRRPNEQFF.

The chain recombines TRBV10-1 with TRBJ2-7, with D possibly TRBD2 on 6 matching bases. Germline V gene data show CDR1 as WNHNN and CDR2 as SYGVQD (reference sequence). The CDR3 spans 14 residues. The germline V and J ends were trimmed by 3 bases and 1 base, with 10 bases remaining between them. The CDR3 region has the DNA TGCGCCAGCAGTGATCCGGGGGTGTCCTACGAGCAGTACTTC. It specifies CASSDPGVSYEQYF.

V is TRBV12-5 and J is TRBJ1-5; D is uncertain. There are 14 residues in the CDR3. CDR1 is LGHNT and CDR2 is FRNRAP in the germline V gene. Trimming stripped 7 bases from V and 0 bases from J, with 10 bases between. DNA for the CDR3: TGTGCTAGTGCCCCGCCACATAGCAATCAGCCCCAGCATTTT. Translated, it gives CASAPPHSNQPQHF.

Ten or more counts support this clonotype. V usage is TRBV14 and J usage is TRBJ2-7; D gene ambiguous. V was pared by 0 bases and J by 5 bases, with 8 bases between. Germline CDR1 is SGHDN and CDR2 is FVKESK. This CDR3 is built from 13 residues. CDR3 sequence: CASSQDRLNEQYF. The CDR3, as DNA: TGTGCCAGCAGCCAAGATAGACTCAACGAGCAGTACTTC.

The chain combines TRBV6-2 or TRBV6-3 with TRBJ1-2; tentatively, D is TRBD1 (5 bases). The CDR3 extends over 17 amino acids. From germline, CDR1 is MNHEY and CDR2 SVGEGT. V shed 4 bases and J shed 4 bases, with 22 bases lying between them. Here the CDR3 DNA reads TGTGCCAGCAGTTTCCGGGACCCAGGGACCGGCGGCTATGGCTACACCTTC. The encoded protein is CASSFRDPGTGGYGYTF.

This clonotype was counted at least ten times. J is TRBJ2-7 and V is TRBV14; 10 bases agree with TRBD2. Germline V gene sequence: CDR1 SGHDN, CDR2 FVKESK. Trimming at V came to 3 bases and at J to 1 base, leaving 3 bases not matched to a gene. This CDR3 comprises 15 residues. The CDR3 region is CASSHWTSGSYEQYF. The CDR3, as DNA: TGTGCCAGCAGCCATTGGACTAGCGGTTCCTACGAGCAGTACTTC.

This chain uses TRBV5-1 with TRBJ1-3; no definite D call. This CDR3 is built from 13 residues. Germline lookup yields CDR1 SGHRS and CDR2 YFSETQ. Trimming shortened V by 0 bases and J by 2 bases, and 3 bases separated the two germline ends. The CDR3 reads CASSLATGNTIYF. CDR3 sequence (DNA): TGCGCCAGCAGCTTGGCCACTGGAAACACCATATATTTT.

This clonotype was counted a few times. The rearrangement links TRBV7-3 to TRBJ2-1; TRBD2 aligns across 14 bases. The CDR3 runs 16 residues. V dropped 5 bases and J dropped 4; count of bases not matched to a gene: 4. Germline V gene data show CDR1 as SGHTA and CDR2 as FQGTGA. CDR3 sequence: CASSRGLAGVYNEQFF. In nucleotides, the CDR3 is TGTGCCAGCAGCCGGGGACTAGCGGGGGTATACAATGAGCAGTTCTTC.

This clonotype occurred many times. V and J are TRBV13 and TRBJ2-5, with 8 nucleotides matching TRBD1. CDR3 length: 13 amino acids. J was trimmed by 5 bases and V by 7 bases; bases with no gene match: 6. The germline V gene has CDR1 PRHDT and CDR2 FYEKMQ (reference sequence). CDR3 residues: CASTQGATETQYF. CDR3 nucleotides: TGTGCCAGCACCCAGGGGGCTACGGAGACCCAGTACTTC.

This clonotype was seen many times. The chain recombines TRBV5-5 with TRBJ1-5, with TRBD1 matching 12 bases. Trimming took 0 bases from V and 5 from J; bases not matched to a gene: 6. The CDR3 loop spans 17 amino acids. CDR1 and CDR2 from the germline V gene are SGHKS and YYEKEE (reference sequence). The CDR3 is CASSLESGTGGYQPQHF. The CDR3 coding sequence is TGTGCCAGCAGCTTGGAATCCGGGACAGGGGGCTATCAGCCCCAGCATTTT. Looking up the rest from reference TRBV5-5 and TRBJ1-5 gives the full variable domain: DAGVTQSPTHLIKTRGQQVTLRCSPISGHKSVSWYQQVLGQGPQFIFQYYEKEERGRGNFPDRFSARQFPNYSSELNVNALLLGDSALYLCASSLESGTGGYQPQHFGDGTRLSIL.

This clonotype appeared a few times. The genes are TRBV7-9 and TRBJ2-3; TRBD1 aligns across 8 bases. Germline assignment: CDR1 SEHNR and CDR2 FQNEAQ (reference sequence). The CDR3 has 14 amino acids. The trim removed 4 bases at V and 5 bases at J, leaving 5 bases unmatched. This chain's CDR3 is CASSSRQGRDTQYF. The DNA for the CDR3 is TGTGCCAGCAGCTCCCGACAGGGGAGAGATACGCAGTATTTT.

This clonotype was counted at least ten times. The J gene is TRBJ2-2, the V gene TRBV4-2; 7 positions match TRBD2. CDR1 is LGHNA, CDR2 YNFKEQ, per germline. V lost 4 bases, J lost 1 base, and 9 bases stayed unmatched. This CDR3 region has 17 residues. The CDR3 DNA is TGTGCCAGCAGCCGCACGGGACTAACTCAGAACACCGGGGAGCTGTTTTTT. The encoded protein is CASSRTGLTQNTGELFF.

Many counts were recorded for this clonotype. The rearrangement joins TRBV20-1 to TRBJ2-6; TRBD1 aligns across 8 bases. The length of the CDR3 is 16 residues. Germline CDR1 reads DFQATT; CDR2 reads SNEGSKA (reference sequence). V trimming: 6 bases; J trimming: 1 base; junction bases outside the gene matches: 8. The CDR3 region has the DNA TGCAGTGCACCACCGGGACAGGCGTCTGGGGCCAACGTCCTGACTTTC. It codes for CSAPPGQASGANVLTF.

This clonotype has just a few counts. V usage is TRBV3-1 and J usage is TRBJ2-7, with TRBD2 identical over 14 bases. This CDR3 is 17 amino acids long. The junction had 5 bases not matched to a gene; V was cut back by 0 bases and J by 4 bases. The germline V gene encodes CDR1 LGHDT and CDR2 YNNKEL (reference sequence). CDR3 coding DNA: TGTGCCAGCAGCCAAGATTGGAGACTAGCGGGGGGGTACGAGCAGTACTTC. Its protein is CASSQDWRLAGGYEQYF.